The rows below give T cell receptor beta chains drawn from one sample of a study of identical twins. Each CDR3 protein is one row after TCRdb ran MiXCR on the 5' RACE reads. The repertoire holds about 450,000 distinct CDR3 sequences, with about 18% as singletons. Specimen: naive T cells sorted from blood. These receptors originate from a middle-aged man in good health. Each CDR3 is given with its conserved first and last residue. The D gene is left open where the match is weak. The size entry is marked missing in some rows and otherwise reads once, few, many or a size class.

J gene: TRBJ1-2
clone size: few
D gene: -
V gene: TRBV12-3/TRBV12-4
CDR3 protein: CASSPNLKNYGYTF
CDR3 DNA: TGTGCCAGCAGCCCAAACTTGAAGAACTATGGCTACACCTTC

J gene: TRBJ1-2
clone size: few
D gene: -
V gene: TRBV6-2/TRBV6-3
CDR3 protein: CASSKAGYYGYTF
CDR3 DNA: TGTGCCAGCAGTAAAGCAGGGTACTATGGCTACACCTTC

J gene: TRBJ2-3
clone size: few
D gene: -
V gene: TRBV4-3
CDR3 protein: CASSQGWGSSTDTQYF
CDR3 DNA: TGCGCCAGCAGCCAAGGGTGGGGGAGTAGCACAGATACGCAGTATTTT

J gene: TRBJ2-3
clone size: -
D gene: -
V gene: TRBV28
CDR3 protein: CASKEGTDTQYF
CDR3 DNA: TGTGCCAGCAAGGAGGGCACAGATACGCAGTATTTT

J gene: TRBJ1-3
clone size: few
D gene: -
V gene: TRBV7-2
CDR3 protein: CASSLMGQGVSGNTIYF
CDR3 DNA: TGTGCCAGCAGCTTAATGGGTCAGGGTGTCTCTGGAAACACCATATATTTT

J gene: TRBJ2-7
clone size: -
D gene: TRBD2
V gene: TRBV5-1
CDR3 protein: CASSLASGSFEQYF
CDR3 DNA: TGCGCCAGCAGCTTGGCCAGCGGGAGTTTCGAGCAGTACTTC

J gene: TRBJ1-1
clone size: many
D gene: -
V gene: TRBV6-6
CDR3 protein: CASSYEQNTEAFF
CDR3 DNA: TGTGCCAGCAGTTACGAGCAGAACACTGAAGCTTTCTTT

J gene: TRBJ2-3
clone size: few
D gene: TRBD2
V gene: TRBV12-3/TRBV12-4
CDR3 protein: CASSLAGGPADTQYF
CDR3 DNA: TGTGCCAGCAGTCTAGCGGGGGGGCCCGCAGATACGCAGTATTTT

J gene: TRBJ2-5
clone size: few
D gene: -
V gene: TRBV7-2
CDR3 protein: CASSPGPLETQYF
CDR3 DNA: TGTGCCAGCAGCCCCGGGCCTCTGGAGACCCAGTACTTC

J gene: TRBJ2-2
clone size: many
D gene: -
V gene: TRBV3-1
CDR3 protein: CASSYRPGDTGELFF
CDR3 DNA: TGTGCCAGCAGTTATAGGCCAGGGGACACCGGGGAGCTGTTTTTT

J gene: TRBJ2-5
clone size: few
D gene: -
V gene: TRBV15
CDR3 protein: CATSREKTGYQETQYF
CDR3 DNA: TGTGCCACCAGCAGAGAAAAGACGGGATATCAAGAGACCCAGTACTTC

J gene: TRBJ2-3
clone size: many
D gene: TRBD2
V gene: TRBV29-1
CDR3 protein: CSTASGGSTDTQYF
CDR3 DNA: TGCAGCACTGCTAGCGGGGGGAGCACAGATACGCAGTATTTT

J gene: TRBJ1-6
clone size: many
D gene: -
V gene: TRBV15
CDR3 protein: CATSRDVNNSPLHF
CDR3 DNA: TGTGCCACCAGCAGGGACGTTAATAATTCACCCCTCCACTTT

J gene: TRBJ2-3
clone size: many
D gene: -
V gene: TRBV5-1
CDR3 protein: CASSLVLDVDTQYF
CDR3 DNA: TGCGCCAGCAGCTTGGTATTAGATGTGGATACGCAGTATTTT

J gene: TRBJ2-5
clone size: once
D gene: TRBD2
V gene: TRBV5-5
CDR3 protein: CASSLGQGLAGVETQYF
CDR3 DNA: TGTGCCAGCAGCTTGGGCCAGGGACTAGCGGGAGTAGAGACCCAGTACTTC

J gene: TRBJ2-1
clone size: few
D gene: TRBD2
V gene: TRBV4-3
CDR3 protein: CASSQELAGALYNEQFF
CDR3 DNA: TGCGCCAGCAGCCAAGAGTTAGCGGGAGCTCTCTACAATGAGCAGTTCTTC

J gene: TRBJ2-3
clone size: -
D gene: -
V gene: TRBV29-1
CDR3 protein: CSSGGGTDTQYF
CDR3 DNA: TGCAGCTCGGGTGGGGGCACAGATACGCAGTATTTT

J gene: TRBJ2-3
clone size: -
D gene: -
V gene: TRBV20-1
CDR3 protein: CSAFGSAGTQYF
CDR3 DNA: TGCAGTGCATTCGGGAGCGCAGGTACGCAGTATTTT

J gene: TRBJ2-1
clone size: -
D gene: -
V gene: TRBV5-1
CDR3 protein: CASSSGQNNEQFF
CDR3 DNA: TGCGCCAGCAGCTCGGGACAAAACAATGAGCAGTTCTTC

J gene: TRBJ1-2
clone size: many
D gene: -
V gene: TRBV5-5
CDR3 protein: CASSFAVYGYTF
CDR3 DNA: TGTGCCAGCAGCTTTGCCGTGTATGGCTACACCTTC

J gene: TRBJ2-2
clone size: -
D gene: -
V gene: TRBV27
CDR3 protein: CASSLGLTINTGELFF
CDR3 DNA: TGTGCCAGCAGTTTAGGCCTTACAATAAACACCGGGGAGCTGTTTTTT

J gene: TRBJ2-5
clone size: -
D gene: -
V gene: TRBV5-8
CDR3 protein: CASSLGQVTETQYF
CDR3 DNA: TGTGCCAGCAGCTTGGGTCAGGTCACTGAGACCCAGTACTTC

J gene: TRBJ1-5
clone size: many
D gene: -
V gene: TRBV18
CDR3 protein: CASSKDRNQPQHF
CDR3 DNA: TGTGCCAGCTCGAAGGACAGAAATCAGCCCCAGCATTTT

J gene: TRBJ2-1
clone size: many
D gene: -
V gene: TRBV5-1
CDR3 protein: CASSPGAGHEQFF
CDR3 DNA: TGCGCCAGCAGCCCCGGGGCGGGGCATGAGCAGTTCTTC

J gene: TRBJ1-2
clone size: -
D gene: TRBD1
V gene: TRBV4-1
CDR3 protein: CASSQVTGGASSYGYTF
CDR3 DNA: TGCGCCAGCAGCCAAGTGACAGGGGGCGCGTCTTCCTATGGCTACACCTTC

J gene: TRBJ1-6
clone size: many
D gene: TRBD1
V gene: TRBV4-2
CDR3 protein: CASSQTSGRGNSPLHF
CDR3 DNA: TGTGCCAGCAGCCAGACGTCGGGCAGGGGGAATTCACCCCTCCACTTT

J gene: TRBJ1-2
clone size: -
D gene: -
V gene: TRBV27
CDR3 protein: CASSLSGIYGYTF
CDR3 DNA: TGTGCCAGCAGTTTATCGGGTATTTATGGCTACACCTTC

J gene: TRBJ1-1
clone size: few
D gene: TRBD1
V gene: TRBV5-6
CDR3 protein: CASSWRQGVNTEAFF
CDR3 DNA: TGTGCCAGCAGCTGGAGACAGGGCGTGAACACTGAAGCTTTCTTT

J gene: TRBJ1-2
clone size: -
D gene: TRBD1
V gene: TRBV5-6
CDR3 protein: CASSLAGQGEDYGYTF
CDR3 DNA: TGTGCCAGCAGCTTGGCCGGACAGGGAGAGGACTATGGCTACACCTTC

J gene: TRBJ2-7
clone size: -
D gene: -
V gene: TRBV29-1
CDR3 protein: CSVSTGTSSYEQYF
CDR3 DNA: TGCAGCGTCTCGACCGGGACCAGTTCCTACGAGCAGTACTTC

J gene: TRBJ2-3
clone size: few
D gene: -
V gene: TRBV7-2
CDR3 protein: CASSFLNTQYF
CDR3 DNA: TGTGCCAGCAGCTTTTTGAATACGCAGTATTTT

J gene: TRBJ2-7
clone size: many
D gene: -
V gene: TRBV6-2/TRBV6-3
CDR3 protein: CASGTGNLQIGQYF
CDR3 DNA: TGTGCCAGCGGAACAGGGAACCTACAAATTGGGCAGTACTTC

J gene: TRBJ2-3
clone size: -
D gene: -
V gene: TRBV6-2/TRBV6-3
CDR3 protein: CASSYGLGPDTQYF
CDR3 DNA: TGTGCCAGCAGTTACGGTCTCGGGCCAGATACGCAGTATTTT

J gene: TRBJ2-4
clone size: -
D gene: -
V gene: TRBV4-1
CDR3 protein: CASSLTEFLAKNIQYF
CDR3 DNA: TGCGCCAGCAGCCTGACGGAGTTTCTAGCCAAAAACATTCAGTACTTC

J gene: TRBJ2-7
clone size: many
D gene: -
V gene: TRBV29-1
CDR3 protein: CSVLQESYEQYF
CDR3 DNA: TGCAGCGTTTTACAGGAATCCTACGAGCAGTACTTC

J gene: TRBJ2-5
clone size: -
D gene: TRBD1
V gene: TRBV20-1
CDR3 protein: CSARDRDSRAGAQYF
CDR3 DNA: TGCAGTGCTAGAGATCGGGACAGCCGCGCTGGGGCCCAGTACTTC

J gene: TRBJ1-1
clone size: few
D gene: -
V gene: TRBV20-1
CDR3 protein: CRVTRPSAEAFF
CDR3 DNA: TGCAGAGTAACGAGGCCCAGCGCTGAAGCTTTCTTT